This TCR beta chain was captured in a study of T-cell memory formation after mild COVID-19. Study-wide background: TCR clusters largely stayed donor specific. Points from the study as a whole: Shrinking CD4+ clones resided mostly in CM and EM, and CD8+ ones in EMRA. While clones contracting from day 15 to 85 were balanced between CD4 and CD8, later expanders leaned CD4+.

5'RACE primed from the constant segment yielded TCR alpha and TCR beta cDNA libraries bearing sample barcodes and UMIs. TCRdb reanalysed the 5' RACE reads using MiXCR and keeps one entry per CDR3 protein. Of roughly 280,000 distinct CDR3 sequences listed, roughly 8.2% are singletons. Germline V gives CDR1 MGHRA, CDR2 YSYEKL. This CDR3 has 18 amino acids. Trimming cost V 5 bases and J 8 bases; bases outside gene matches: 23. A few counts support this clonotype. The antigen remains undetermined. The receptor was isolated from a man aged 18 to 30 who had mild COVID-19 (a few samples of this study predate the infection). Cell type and time point are not known. Sequencing was performed on PBMCs or a T cell subset sorted from them (not recorded which). The chain carries TRBV4-1 and TRBJ1-2; TRBD1 matches at 7 bases. The CDR3 nucleotides read TGCGCCAGCAGCACCCGACAGACAGGGTATCGAAGGAGTCTCGGCTACACCTTC. This encodes CASSTRQTGYRRSLGYTF.